Shown below are 15 T cell receptor beta chains from a single sample sequenced in a study of cytomegalovirus exposure and HLA in healthy donors. The PCR made use of 60 Vbeta and 13 Jbeta primers. Profiled with immunoSEQ multiplex PCR; TCRdb holds only in-frame clones, not every one. The sample lists some 130,000 clones, around four fifths seen once, with 1.3% to 1.5% in the top ten. The specimen sequenced was PBMCs. The receptors here all came from a female donor in good health and CMV-seronegative.

The chain carries TRBV19 and TRBJ2-7; weak D call: TRBD1 (5 bases). The CDR3 runs 14 residues. Trimming shortened V by 3 bases and J by 2 bases, and 11 bases separated the two germline ends. Germline V gives CDR1 LNHDA, CDR2 SQIVND (reference sequence). The CDR3 DNA reads TGTGCCAGTAGTATCAATCAGGGTACCTACGAGCAGTACTTC. Amino acids: CASSINQGTYEQYF.

This chain uses TRBV28 with TRBJ2-7, with unresolved D. Germline lookup yields CDR1 MDHEN and CDR2 SYDVKM. This CDR3 has 11 amino acids. V shed 6 bases and J shed 6 bases, with 9 bases lying between them. The CDR3 region has the DNA TGTGCCAGCAGCCTATATGGCGAGCAGTACTTC. It translates to CASSLYGEQYF.

The sample holds a few counts of this clone. The chain recombines TRBV9 with TRBJ2-1, with 10 bases that match TRBD2. Per germline, CDR1 SGDLS and CDR2 YYNGEE. V dropped 5 bases and J dropped 7; count of bases not matched to a gene: 3. The CDR3 loop spans 13 amino acids. CDR3 DNA: TGTGCCAGCAGTCCTAGCGGGAGTAATGAGCAGTTCTTC. This codes for CASSPSGSNEQFF.

This clone was counted only a few times. The chain uses TRBV19 and TRBJ1-5; 8 nucleotides agree with TRBD1. The CDR3 length is 18 residues. Germline-derived CDR1 and CDR2 are LNHDA and SQIVND (reference sequence). Trimming removed 6 bases from V and 0 bases from J; junction bases left unmatched: 13. The CDR3 is CASSSSGTGPYSNQPQHF. CDR3 DNA sequence: TGTGCCAGTAGCAGTTCCGGGACAGGACCTTATAGCAATCAGCCCCAGCATTTT.

This clone was detected a few times. The chain couples TRBV6-4 to TRBJ1-1; TRBD1 matches 7 bases. Per the germline V gene, CDR1 is MRHNA and CDR2 is SNTAGT. This CDR3 comprises 15 residues. Unmatched junction bases numbered 6, after V lost 5 bases and J lost 0 bases. CDR3 in amino acids: CASSPGQTMNTEAFF. CDR3 nucleotides: TGTGCCAGCAGTCCGGGACAGACCATGAACACTGAAGCTTTCTTT.

The chain has TRBV5-1 and TRBJ1-2, with D hard to call. V gave up 3 bases and J gave up 4 bases, with 10 bases separating them. The CDR3 is made up of 13 amino acids. Germline CDR1 is SGHRS and CDR2 is YFSETQ. CDR3 coding DNA: TGCGCCAGCAGCTCGGGAGGGATCTATGGCTACACCTTC. This codes for CASSSGGIYGYTF.

V gene TRBV7-9 combines with J gene TRBJ2-7; possible D gene TRBD2, 6 bases. This CDR3 is 15 amino acids long. CDR1 and CDR2 from the germline V gene are SEHNR and FQNEAQ (reference sequence). V was cut by 1 base and J by 5 bases, with 15 bases left in between. CDR3 in amino acids: CASSLDTAWGDEQYF. The DNA of the CDR3 is TGTGCCAGCAGCTTAGACACGGCTTGGGGGGACGAGCAGTACTTC.

V and J are TRBV7-2 and TRBJ2-1; 7 bases fit TRBD1. Germline loops: CDR1 SGHTA, CDR2 FQGNSA. The V segment lost 3 bases and the J segment 5 bases; nucleotides outside the gene matches: 7. This CDR3 comprises 15 residues. CDR3 nucleotides: TGTGCCAGCAGCTTTAGGACAGGCCCAGACAATGAGCAGTTCTTC. This sequence encodes CASSFRTGPDNEQFF.

There are a few counts of this clone. V is TRBV5-6 and J is TRBJ1-1, with no clear D. Germline CDR1 and CDR2: SGHDT and YYEEEE. The V end was cut by 5 bases, the J end by 0 bases, with 8 bases between. The CDR3 covers 13 residues. The CDR3 loop is CASSDLLNTEAFF. CDR3 DNA: TGTGCCAGCAGTGATCTACTGAACACTGAAGCTTTCTTT.

As to this clone: One end of the junction varies from germline; a read error may be responsible. The J gene is TRBJ1-1, the V gene TRBV19; TRBD1 matches at 8 bases. Germline V lookup: CDR1 LNHDA, CDR2 SQIVND (reference sequence). The CDR3 has 14 amino acids. For the CDR3, the DNA is TGTGCCAGTAGTGTAGACAGGGGGAACACTGAAGCTTTCTTT. Its translation: CASSVDRGNTEAFF.

The V gene is TRBV4-1, the J gene TRBJ2-1; 9 bases map to TRBD2. The CDR3 is 18 residues long. Unmatched junction bases numbered 6, after V lost 0 bases and J lost 0 bases. Per germline, CDR1 MGHRA and CDR2 YSYEKL. CDR3 coding DNA: TGCGCCAGCAGCCAAGAAGGACTAGCGATCAGCTCCTACAATGAGCAGTTCTTC. This gives the protein CASSQEGLAISSYNEQFF.

This chain connects TRBV9 to TRBJ2-1; D gene unclear. The V end was cut by 4 bases, the J end by 1 base, with 6 bases between. Per germline, CDR1 SGDLS and CDR2 YYNGEE. The CDR3 is made up of 13 amino acids. This CDR3 reads CASSPRSYNEQFF. The CDR3 region has the DNA TGTGCCAGCAGCCCTCGGTCCTACAATGAGCAGTTCTTC. Based on the CDR3 plus reference TRBV9 and TRBJ2-1, the full variable domain is DSGVTQTPKHLITATGQRVTLRCSPRSGDLSVYWYQQSLDQGLQFLIQYYNGEERAKGNILERFSAQQFPDLHSELNLSSLELGDSALYFCASSPRSYNEQFFGPGTRLTVL.

This rearrangement joins TRBV10-2 to TRBJ2-1, with D unclear. The CDR3 covers 12 residues. Trimming removed 6 bases from V and 7 bases from J, with 10 bases in between. The germline gives CDR1 WSHSY, CDR2 SAAADI. CDR3 residues: CASSSRENEQFF. As DNA, the CDR3 is TGCGCCAGCAGCTCTAGAGAAAATGAGCAGTTCTTC.

The J gene is TRBJ2-3, the V gene TRBV7-3, with 9 bases matching TRBD2. The J segment lost 2 bases and the V segment lost 3 bases, leaving 6 bases of the junction unmatched. Looked up from germline, CDR1 is SGHTA and CDR2 is FQGTGA. The CDR3 has 16 amino acids. The DNA of the CDR3 is TGTGCCAGCAGCTTCCGAGCGGGAGGCTCCACAGATACGCAGTATTTT. This sequence encodes CASSFRAGGSTDTQYF. Full variable domain (missing parts from reference TRBV7-3 and TRBJ2-3): GAGVSQTPSNKVTEKGKYVELRCDPISGHTALYWYRQSLGQGPEFLIYFQGTGAADDSGLPNDRFFAVRPEGSVSTLKIQRTERGDSAVYLCASSFRAGGSTDTQYFGPGTRLTVL.

This clone was counted between two and nine times. J is TRBJ2-1 and V is TRBV19, with D possibly TRBD2 on 5 matching bases. Trimming took 3 bases from V and 5 from J, leaving 11 bases between them. Per the germline V gene, CDR1 is LNHDA and CDR2 is SQIVND (reference sequence). The CDR3 has 14 amino acids. Here the CDR3 reads CASSIWRGNNEQFF. CDR3 DNA sequence: TGTGCCAGTAGTATCTGGAGAGGGAACAATGAGCAGTTCTTC.